A single sample gave rise to the 22 T cell receptor beta chains below, sequenced in a study of cytomegalovirus exposure and HLA in healthy donors. PCR involved 60 Vbeta and 13 Jbeta primers. Produced via immunoSEQ multiplex PCR; TCRdb's table is partial and in-frame only. The profile shows under 200,000 clones, approximately 78% of them singletons. The sample was PBMCs. The receptors stem from a woman under 30 in good health and CMV-seronegative.

The rearrangement links TRBV11-2 to TRBJ1-1; a possible D gene is TRBD1 (6 bases). This CDR3 is built from 19 residues. V lost 5 bases and J 0 bases, leaving 25 bases between the germline ends. Per the germline V gene, CDR1 is SGHAT and CDR2 is FQNNGV. This CDR3 is CASSVGRLEQGRLNTEAFF. DNA of the CDR3: TGTGCCAGCAGCGTAGGACGACTGGAACAGGGTCGGCTGAACACTGAAGCTTTCTTT.

The chain couples TRBV7-2 to TRBJ2-3; tentative D call: TRBD1 (5 bases). The V and J ends lost 8 bases and 2 bases respectively, with 8 bases between them. The CDR3 length is 12 residues. CDR1 and CDR2 from the germline V gene are SGHTA and FQGNSA. CDR3 amino acids: CASGHFTDTQYF. The CDR3 coding sequence is TGTGCCAGCGGACACTTCACAGATACGCAGTATTTT.

The chain links TRBV11-3 to TRBJ2-1; 14 nucleotides match TRBD2. V trimming: 6 bases; J trimming: 1 base; junction bases outside the gene matches: 11. CDR3 size: 19 residues. The germline V gene encodes CDR1 SGHNT and CDR2 YENEEA. The CDR3: CASRPRLAGGPSSYNEQFF. The CDR3 nucleotides read TGTGCCAGCAGGCCCCGACTAGCGGGAGGGCCTTCATCCTACAATGAGCAGTTCTTC.

The V gene is TRBV5-8, the J gene TRBJ1-2; 8 nucleotides agree with TRBD1. The germline V gene has CDR1 SGHTS and CDR2 YDEGEE. Trimming cost V 2 bases and J 1 base; bases outside gene matches: 1. The CDR3 extends over 14 amino acids. Here the CDR3 reads CASSFGQGNYGYTF. Written as DNA, the CDR3 is TGTGCCAGCAGCTTCGGACAGGGTAACTATGGCTACACCTTC. The entire variable domain, with the rest obtained from reference TRBV5-8 and TRBJ1-2, is as follows: EAGVTQSPTHLIKTRGQQATLRCSPISGHTSVYWYQQALGLGLQFLLWYDEGEERNRGNFPPRFSGRQFPNYSSELNVNALELEDSALYLCASSFGQGNYGYTFGSGTRLTVV.

The V call is TRBV5-6, the J call TRBJ2-5; 7 bases match TRBD2. V dropped 5 bases and J dropped 3; count of bases not matched to a gene: 13. CDR1 is SGHDT, CDR2 YYEEEE, per germline. The CDR3 sequence is 16 residues long. The chain's CDR3 is CASSLRNRGGKETQYF. CDR3 in DNA: TGTGCCAGCAGTCTGCGAAATCGGGGAGGGAAAGAGACCCAGTACTTC. The full variable domain, in which reference TRBV5-6 and TRBJ2-5 provide the parts outside the CDR3, is DAGVTQSPTHLIKTRGQQVTLRCSPKSGHDTVSWYQQALGQGPQFIFQYYEEEERQRGNFPDRFSGHQFPNYSSELNVNALLLGDSALYLCASSLRNRGGKETQYFGPGTRLLVL.

This clone has just one count. The CDR3 spells CASNERGYGDTEAFF. The CDR3 DNA is TGCGCCAGTAACGAAAGGGGGTATGGGGACACTGAAGCTTTCTTT. V usage is TRBV10-2 and J usage is TRBJ1-1, with D possibly TRBD1 on 6 matching bases. The V gene lost 9 bases and the J gene lost 3 bases, with 20 bases spanning the gap. CDR1 and CDR2 from the germline V gene are WSHSY and SAAADI. The CDR3 has 15 amino acids.

The chain recombines TRBV7-8 with TRBJ2-5; 8 bases are shared with TRBD2. The J call may be wrong; the DNA end is better matched by TRBJ2-7. Germline assignment: CDR1 SGHVS and CDR2 FQNEAQ. There are 12 residues in the CDR3. This CDR3 reads CAIRGGQNEQYF. DNA of the CDR3: TGTGCCATCCGGGGGGGGCAGAACGAGCAGTACTTC.

In its sample, this clone was seen many times. The CDR3 sequence is CASSAGEGGTEAFF. The CDR3 DNA is TGTGCCAGCAGCGCAGGAGAAGGGGGAACTGAAGCTTTCTTT. This chain links TRBV6-1 with TRBJ1-1; TRBD1 is a possible D gene (6 bases). The CDR3 spans 14 residues. Germline V lookup: CDR1 MNHNS, CDR2 SASEGT. Trimming took off 6 bases at V and 5 bases at J, with 16 bases between the two ends.

DNA for the CDR3: TGTGCCAGCAGTTCCAACAGGGCTTGGGAGCAGTACTTC. Its translation is CASSSNRAWEQYF. The V and J genes are TRBV2 and TRBJ2-7, with D possibly matching TRBD1 (6 bases). This CDR3 is 13 amino acids long. Trimming pared 5 bases from V and 7 bases from J, leaving 15 bases between. Per germline, CDR1 SNHLY and CDR2 FYNNEI. Full variable domain (missing parts from reference TRBV2 and TRBJ2-7): EPEVTQTPSHQVTQMGQEVILRCVPISNHLYFYWYRQILGQKVEFLVSFYNNEISEKSEIFDDQFSVERPDGSNFTLKIRSTKLEDSAMYFCASSSNRAWEQYFGPGTRLTVT.

The chain joins TRBV11-2 to TRBJ2-4, with D tentatively TRBD2 (6 bases). This CDR3 region has 17 residues. Germline V gene lookup returns CDR1 SGHAT and CDR2 FQNNGV. Trimming removed 6 bases at V and 9 bases at J, with 27 bases between. The CDR3 region has the DNA TGTGCCAGCAGTTTTTTTACGACTAGGTCCCTAATAGGCATTCAGTACTTC. As protein: CASSFFTTRSLIGIQYF.

V is TRBV4-3 and J is TRBJ2-3, with 14 bases identical to TRBD2. J gave up 0 bases and V 4 bases, and 12 bases lay outside the gene matches. Germline CDR1 and CDR2: LGHNA and YSLEER. The CDR3 length is 20 residues. Here the CDR3 reads CASSPKSWGLAGESTDTQYF. The CDR3 DNA sequence: TGCGCCAGCAGCCCGAAGAGCTGGGGACTAGCGGGGGAGAGCACAGATACGCAGTATTTT.

This clone was counted between two and nine times. The J gene is TRBJ1-1, the V gene TRBV27, with a possible D match to TRBD1 (6 bases). Germline CDR1 reads MNHEY; CDR2 reads SMNVEV (reference sequence). This CDR3 has 14 residues. The V end lost 4 bases, the J end lost 0 bases, and 9 bases lay between the germline ends. In nucleotides, the CDR3 is TGTGCCAGCAGTTCGGGACACTTGAACACTGAAGCTTTCTTT. It encodes CASSSGHLNTEAFF.

The V gene is TRBV15, the J gene TRBJ2-5; 7 bases line up with TRBD1. The CDR3 is 20 residues long. The germline V gene has CDR1 LNHNV and CDR2 YYDKDF (reference sequence). Unmatched junction bases numbered 20, after V lost 3 bases and J lost 1 base. In DNA form, the CDR3 reads TGTGCCACCAGCAGTCCCAACAGGGGTGCAGCTGAGGGGTTCCAAGAGACCCAGTACTTC. It specifies CATSSPNRGAAEGFQETQYF.

The gene calls are TRBV27 and TRBJ2-1, with 11 positions matching TRBD2. The CDR3 is 15 residues long. The germline V gene encodes CDR1 MNHEY and CDR2 SMNVEV (reference sequence). After removal of 10 bases from V and 8 bases from J, the junction contained 13 bases not matched to a gene. CDR3 bases: TGTGCCACCTACCCCACTAGCGGGAGAATAGATGAGCAGTTCTTC. This sequence encodes CATYPTSGRIDEQFF.

The chain links TRBV6-6 to TRBJ1-1, with 8 bases that match TRBD1. The V gene's germline CDR1 is MNHNY and CDR2 SVGAGI (reference sequence). Losses at the gene ends were 5 bases for V and 4 bases for J; bases not matched to a gene: 6. This CDR3 is 14 amino acids long. DNA of the CDR3: TGTGCCAGCAGTCCCGGACAGGGAACCACTGAAGCTTTCTTT. Translation: CASSPGQGTTEAFF.

This clone was observed a single time. The V and J genes are TRBV6-5 and TRBJ2-1; 7 bases match TRBD2. Germline loops: CDR1 MNHEY, CDR2 SVGAGI. CDR3 length: 16 amino acids. Trimming cost V 0 bases and J 5 bases; bases outside gene matches: 7. The CDR3, as DNA: TGTGCCAGCAGTTACTCGGCGGGGGAGGTCCACAATGAGCAGTTCTTC. This gives the protein CASSYSAGEVHNEQFF.

The J gene is TRBJ2-2, the V gene TRBV19, with 8 bases that match TRBD2. CDR3 size: 15 residues. The V and J ends lost 10 bases and 5 bases, in that order; junction bases with no gene match: 12. Germline CDR1 and CDR2: LNHDA and SQIVND (reference sequence). The CDR3 nucleotides are TGTGCCACCGGCTCAGCGGGAGAAGTAACCGGGGAGCTGTTTTTT. This codes for CATGSAGEVTGELFF.

The gene calls are TRBV30 and TRBJ1-1, with D tentatively TRBD1 (6 bases). Trimming pared 5 bases from V and 3 bases from J, leaving 13 bases between. Germline V lookup: CDR1 GTSNPN, CDR2 SVGIG (reference sequence). There are 13 residues in the CDR3. CDR3 DNA: TGTGCCTGGGTAGGGGGTCTGTACACTGAAGCTTTCTTT. This sequence encodes CAWVGGLYTEAFF.

This chain links TRBV9 with TRBJ2-1; 7 positions agree with TRBD2. The CDR3 runs 16 residues. Looked up from germline, CDR1 is SGDLS and CDR2 is YYNGEE. Trimming took 4 bases from V and 5 from J; bases not matched to a gene: 12. In DNA form, the CDR3 reads TGTGCCAGCAGCATTCGTAGCGGGCACGGGAACAATGAGCAGTTCTTC. Protein: CASSIRSGHGNNEQFF. The variable domain in full, completed from reference TRBV9 and TRBJ2-1, reads DSGVTQTPKHLITATGQRVTLRCSPRSGDLSVYWYQQSLDQGLQFLIQYYNGEERAKGNILERFSAQQFPDLHSELNLSSLELGDSALYFCASSIRSGHGNNEQFFGPGTRLTVL.

The chain links TRBV4-2 to TRBJ2-5; perhaps TRBD1 as D (6 bases). Germline V gives CDR1 LGHNA, CDR2 YNFKEQ. The V gene lost 0 bases and the J gene lost 2 bases, with 10 bases spanning the gap. The CDR3 contains 15 residues. The CDR3, as DNA: TGTGCCAGCAGCCAAGATCGGGGACAACAAGAGACCCAGTACTTC. As protein: CASSQDRGQQETQYF.

The V gene is TRBV10-3, the J gene TRBJ2-1; 9 bases line up with TRBD1. Germline V gene sequence: CDR1 ENHRY, CDR2 SYGVKD. This CDR3 contains 18 residues. V was clipped by 4 bases and J by 6 bases; unmatched bases: 16. CDR3 nucleotide sequence: TGTGCCATCAGTGTTTACGGGGACAGGGTTGGAGTCTCCAATGAGCAGTTCTTC. Translation gives CAISVYGDRVGVSNEQFF.

This rearrangement joins TRBV5-1 to TRBJ2-7; a possible D gene is TRBD2 (5 bases). Germline CDR1 reads SGHRS; CDR2 reads YFSETQ. This CDR3 is 15 amino acids long. V lost 2 bases to trimming and J lost 0 bases, with 12 bases between them. The CDR3 DNA is TGCGCCAGCAGCTTAAGGCCGGGGAGCTCCTACGAGCAGTACGTC. This codes for CASSLRPGSSYEQYV.